This T cell receptor (beta chain) appears in the sequencing data of a study of blood T cells in healthy people across ages. Findings and limits, study-wide: Unsorted PBMCs ruled out conclusive naive versus antigen-experienced comparison.

Total RNA extracted from each sample amounted to at least 6 micrograms. Then a second PCR, running roughly 6 to 11 cycles, was carried out with a sample-barcoded 5' primer and a J-beta primer mix. Every cDNA was tagged by a template-switch adaptor with 12 random nucleotides. In TCRdb, the 5' RACE reads were re-called with MiXCR into one record per CDR3 protein. The sample holds hundreds of thousands of distinct CDR3 sequences, 20% to 25% seen once. This CDR3 is 11 amino acids long. V was trimmed by 6 bases and J by 6 bases, leaving 9 bases between them. About this clonotype: What it binds is unknown.

The source of this sequence is a man in his 70s in good health. The sample consisted of blood. The rearrangement links TRBV12-3 or TRBV12-4 to TRBJ2-7, with a weak D call TRBD1 (6 bases). This chain's CDR3 is CASRQGGEQYF. The CDR3 nucleotides are TGTGCCAGCAGACAGGGTGGCGAGCAGTACTTC.